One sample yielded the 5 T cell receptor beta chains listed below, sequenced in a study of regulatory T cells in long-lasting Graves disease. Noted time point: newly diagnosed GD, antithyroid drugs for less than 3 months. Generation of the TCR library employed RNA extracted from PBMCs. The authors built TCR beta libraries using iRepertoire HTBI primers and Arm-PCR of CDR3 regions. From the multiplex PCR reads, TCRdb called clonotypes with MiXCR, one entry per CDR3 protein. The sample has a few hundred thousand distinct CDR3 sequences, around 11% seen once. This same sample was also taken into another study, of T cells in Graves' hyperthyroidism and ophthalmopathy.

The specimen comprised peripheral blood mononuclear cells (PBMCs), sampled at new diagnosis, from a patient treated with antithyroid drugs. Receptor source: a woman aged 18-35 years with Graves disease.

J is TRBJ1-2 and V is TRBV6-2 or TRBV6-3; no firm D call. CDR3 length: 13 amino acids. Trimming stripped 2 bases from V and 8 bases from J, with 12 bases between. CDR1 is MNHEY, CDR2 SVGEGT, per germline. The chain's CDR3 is CASSYARTGGYTF. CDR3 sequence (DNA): TGTGCCAGCAGTTACGCCCGGACGGGCGGCTACACCTTC.

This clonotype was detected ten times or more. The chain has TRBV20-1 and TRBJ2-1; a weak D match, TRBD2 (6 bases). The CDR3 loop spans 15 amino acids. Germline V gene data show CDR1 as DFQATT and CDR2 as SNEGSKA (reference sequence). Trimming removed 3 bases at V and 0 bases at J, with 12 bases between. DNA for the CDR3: TGCAGTGCTAGGGATAGCGGAAGCTCCTACAATGAGCAGTTCTTC. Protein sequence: CSARDSGSSYNEQFF.

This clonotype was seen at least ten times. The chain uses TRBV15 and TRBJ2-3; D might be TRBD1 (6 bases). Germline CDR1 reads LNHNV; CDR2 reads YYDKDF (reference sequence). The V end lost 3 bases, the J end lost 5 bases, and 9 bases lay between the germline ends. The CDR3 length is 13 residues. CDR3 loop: CATSRVRGDTQYF. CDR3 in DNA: TGTGCCACCAGCAGGGTCAGGGGAGATACGCAGTATTTT.

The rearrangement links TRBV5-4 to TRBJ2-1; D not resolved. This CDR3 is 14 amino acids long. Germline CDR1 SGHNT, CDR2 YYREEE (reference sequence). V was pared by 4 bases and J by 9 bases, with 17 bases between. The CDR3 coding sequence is TGTGCCAGCAGCCTACCCCTGAGCAACGGTGAGCAGTTCTTC. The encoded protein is CASSLPLSNGEQFF.

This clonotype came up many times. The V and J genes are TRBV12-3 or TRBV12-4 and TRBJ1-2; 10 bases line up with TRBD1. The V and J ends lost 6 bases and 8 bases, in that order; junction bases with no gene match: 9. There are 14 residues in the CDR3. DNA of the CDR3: TGTGCCAGCAGAACCGGGACAGGGGAAGGCGGCTACACCTTC. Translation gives CASRTGTGEGGYTF.